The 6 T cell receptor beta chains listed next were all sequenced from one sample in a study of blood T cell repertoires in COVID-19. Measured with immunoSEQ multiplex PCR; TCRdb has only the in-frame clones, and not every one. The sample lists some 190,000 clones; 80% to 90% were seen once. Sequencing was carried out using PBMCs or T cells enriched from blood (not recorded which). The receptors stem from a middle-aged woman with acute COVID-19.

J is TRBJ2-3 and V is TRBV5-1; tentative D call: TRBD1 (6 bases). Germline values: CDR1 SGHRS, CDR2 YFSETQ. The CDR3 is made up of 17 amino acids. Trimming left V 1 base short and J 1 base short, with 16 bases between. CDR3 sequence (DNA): TGCGCCAGCAGCTTGAGAGCCAGGGGCGCAGGCACAGATACGCAGTATTTT. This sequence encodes CASSLRARGAGTDTQYF.

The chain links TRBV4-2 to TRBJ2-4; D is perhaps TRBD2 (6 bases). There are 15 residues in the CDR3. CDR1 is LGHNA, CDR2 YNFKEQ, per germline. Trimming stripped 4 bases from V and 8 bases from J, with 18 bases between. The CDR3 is CASSPEGGEGYIQYF. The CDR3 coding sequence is TGTGCCAGCAGCCCGGAGGGTGGGGAAGGGTACATTCAGTACTTC.

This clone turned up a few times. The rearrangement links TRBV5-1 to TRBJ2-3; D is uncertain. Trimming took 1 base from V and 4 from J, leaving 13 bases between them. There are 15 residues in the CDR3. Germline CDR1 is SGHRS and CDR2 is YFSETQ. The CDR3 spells CASSLSGEVPDTQYF. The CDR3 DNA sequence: TGCGCCAGCAGCTTGAGTGGAGAGGTCCCAGATACGCAGTATTTT.

Here the CDR3 DNA reads TGTGCCAGCTCACTACAGGGGGACACTGAAGCTTTCTTT. It codes for CASSLQGDTEAFF. V gene TRBV18 combines with J gene TRBJ1-1, with 8 bases that match TRBD1. This CDR3 is 13 amino acids long. Germline V CDR1 and CDR2: KGHSH, LQKENI. V lost 4 bases and J lost 3; bases outside the gene matches: 1.

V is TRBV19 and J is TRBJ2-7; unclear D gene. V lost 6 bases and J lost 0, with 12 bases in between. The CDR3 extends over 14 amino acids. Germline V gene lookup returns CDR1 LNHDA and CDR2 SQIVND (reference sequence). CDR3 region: CASSFTLTSYEQYF. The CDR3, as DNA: TGTGCCAGTAGCTTCACACTAACCTCCTACGAGCAGTACTTC.

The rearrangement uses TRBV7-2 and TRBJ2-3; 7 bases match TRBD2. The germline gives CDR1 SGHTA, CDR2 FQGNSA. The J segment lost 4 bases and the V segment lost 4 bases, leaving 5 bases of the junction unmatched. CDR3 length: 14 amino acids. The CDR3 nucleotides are TGTGCCAGCAGCTCATCAGCGGGACCAGATACGCAGTATTTT. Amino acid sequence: CASSSSAGPDTQYF.